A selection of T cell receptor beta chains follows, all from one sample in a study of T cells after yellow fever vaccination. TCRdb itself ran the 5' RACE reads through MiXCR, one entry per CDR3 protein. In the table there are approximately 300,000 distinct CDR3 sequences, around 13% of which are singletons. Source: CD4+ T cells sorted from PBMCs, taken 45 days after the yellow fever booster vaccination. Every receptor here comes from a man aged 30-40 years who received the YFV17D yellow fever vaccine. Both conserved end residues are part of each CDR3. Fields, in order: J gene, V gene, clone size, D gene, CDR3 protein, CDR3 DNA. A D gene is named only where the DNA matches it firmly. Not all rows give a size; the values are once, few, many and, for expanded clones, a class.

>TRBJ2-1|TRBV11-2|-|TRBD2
CASSFGASGGSEQFF
TGTGCCAGCAGCTTTGGGGCTAGCGGGGGGTCTGAGCAGTTCTTC
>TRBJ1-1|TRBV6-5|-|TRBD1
CASSAGTGSAFF
TGTGCCAGCAGCGCCGGGACAGGTAGTGCTTTCTTT
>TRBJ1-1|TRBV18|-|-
CASSLGEITEAFF
TGTGCCAGCTCGCTAGGGGAGATCACTGAAGCTTTCTTT
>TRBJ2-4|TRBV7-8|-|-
CASSLHGNIQYF
TGTGCCAGCAGCTTACATGGAAACATTCAGTACTTC
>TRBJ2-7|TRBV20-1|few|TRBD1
CSAATGQGAYEQYF
TGCAGTGCAGCTACAGGACAGGGGGCATACGAGCAGTACTTC
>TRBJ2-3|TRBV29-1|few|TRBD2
CSVADGGSFVADTQYF
TGCAGCGTCGCCGACGGGGGGAGTTTTGTCGCAGATACGCAGTATTTT
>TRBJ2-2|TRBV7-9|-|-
CASSLRGPLLDTGELFF
TGTGCCAGCAGCTTAAGGGGCCCTCTACTTGACACCGGGGAGCTGTTTTTT
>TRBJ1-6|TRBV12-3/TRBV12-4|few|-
CASRGWGSPLHF
TGTGCCAGCAGGGGTTGGGGTTCACCCCTCCACTTT
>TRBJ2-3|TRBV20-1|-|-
CSAPLSPGPFVDTQYF
TGCAGTGCTCCACTGTCTCCGGGACCCTTCGTAGATACGCAGTATTTT
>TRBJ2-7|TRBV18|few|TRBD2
CASSPPPGRALEQYF
TGTGCCAGCTCACCACCACCGGGGAGGGCTCTCGAGCAGTACTTC
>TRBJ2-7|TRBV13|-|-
CASSRKYEQYF
TGTGCCAGCTCGCGAAAGTACGAGCAGTACTTC
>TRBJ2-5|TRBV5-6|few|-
CASTHGGVQETQYF
TGTGCCAGCACCCACGGGGGCGTACAAGAGACCCAGTACTTC
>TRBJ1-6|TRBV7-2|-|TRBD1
CASTLTGPAPNSPLHF
TGTGCCAGCACTCTGACAGGGCCAGCCCCTAATTCACCCCTCCACTTT
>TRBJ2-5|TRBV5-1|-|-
CASGRDSQLQETQYF
TGCGCCAGCGGACGGGACTCCCAGTTACAAGAGACCCAGTACTTC
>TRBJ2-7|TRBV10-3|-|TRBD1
CAISGTGTYEQYF
TGTGCCATCTCTGGGACAGGGACCTACGAGCAGTACTTC
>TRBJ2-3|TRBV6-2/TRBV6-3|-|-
CASRIDTTDTQYF
TGTGCCAGCAGGATAGACACCACAGATACGCAGTATTTT
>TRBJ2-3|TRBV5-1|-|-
CASSSAEGSTDTQYF
TGCGCCAGCAGTTCGGCGGAGGGGAGCACAGATACGCAGTATTTT
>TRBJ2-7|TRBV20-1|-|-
CSATDSGVVYEQYF
TGCAGTGCAACGGACAGTGGGGTAGTTTACGAGCAGTACTTC
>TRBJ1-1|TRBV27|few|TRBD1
CASSPQGINTEAFF
TGTGCCAGCAGTCCACAGGGGATAAACACTGAAGCTTTCTTT
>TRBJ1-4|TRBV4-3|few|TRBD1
CASSQDLTGEVLFF
TGCGCCAGCAGCCAAGACTTGACAGGGGAGGTACTGTTTTTT
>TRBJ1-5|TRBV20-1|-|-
CSARDPWAGNQPQHF
TGCAGTGCTAGAGATCCTTGGGCAGGGAATCAGCCCCAGCATTTT
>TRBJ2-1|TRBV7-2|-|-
CASSLAGSVSEQFF
TGTGCCAGCAGCTTAGCTGGTAGCGTAAGTGAGCAGTTCTTC
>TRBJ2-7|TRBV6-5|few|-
CASGIREGNHF
TGTGCCAGCGGAATAAGGGAAGGCAATCACTTC
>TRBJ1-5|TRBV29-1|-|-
CSVALGNSNQPQHF
TGCAGCGTTGCCCTGGGAAATAGCAATCAGCCCCAGCATTTT
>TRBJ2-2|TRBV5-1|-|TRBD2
CASSRSGKASTGELFF
TGCGCCAGCAGCCGTAGCGGGAAAGCGAGCACCGGGGAGCTGTTTTTT
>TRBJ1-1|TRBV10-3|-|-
CAISPSKGQRNTEAFF
TGTGCCATCAGCCCCTCGAAAGGACAGAGGAACACTGAAGCTTTCTTT
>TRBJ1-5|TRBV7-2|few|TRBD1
CASSFNQGARQPQHF
TGTGCCAGCAGCTTTAATCAGGGGGCGAGGCAGCCCCAGCATTTT
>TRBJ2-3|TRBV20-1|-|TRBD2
CSARAGTSGSTDTQYF
TGCAGTGCTAGAGCCGGGACTAGCGGGAGCACAGATACGCAGTATTTT
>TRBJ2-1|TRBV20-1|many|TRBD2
CSAKKRGVWDSGRGSYNEQFF
TGCAGTGCCAAAAAACGGGGGGTGTGGGATAGCGGGAGAGGGTCCTACAATGAGCAGTTCTTC
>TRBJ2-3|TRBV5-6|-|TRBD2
CASSWTSGRDRYGQYF
TGTGCCAGCAGCTGGACTAGCGGGAGGGACAGATACGGGCAGTATTTT
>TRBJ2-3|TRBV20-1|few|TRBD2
CSLRTSGTDTQYF
TGCAGTCTTCGGACTAGCGGCACAGATACGCAGTATTTT
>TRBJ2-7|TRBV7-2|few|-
CASSQKYPTYEQYF
TGTGCCAGCAGCCAGAAGTACCCGACCTACGAGCAGTACTTC
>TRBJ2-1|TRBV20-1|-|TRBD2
CSARLALLNNEQFF
TGCAGTGCCCGACTAGCCCTCCTGAACAATGAGCAGTTCTTC
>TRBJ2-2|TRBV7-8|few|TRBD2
CASSFGSSGTDGELFF
TGTGCCAGCAGCTTTGGGTCTAGCGGGACGGACGGGGAGCTGTTTTTT
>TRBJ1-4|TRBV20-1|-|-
CSARTGRAGEKLFF
TGCAGTGCAAGAACAGGGCGGGCTGGGGAAAAACTGTTTTTT
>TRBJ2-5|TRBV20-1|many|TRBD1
CSAGDRGRETQYF
TGCAGTGCTGGGGACAGGGGGCGGGAGACCCAGTACTTC
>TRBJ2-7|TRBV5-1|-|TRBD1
CASSFSGTGGHEQYF
TGCGCCAGCAGTTTCTCCGGGACAGGGGGCCACGAGCAGTACTTC
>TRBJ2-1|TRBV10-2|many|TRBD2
CATKTSGPYNEQFF
TGCGCCACGAAGACTAGCGGACCCTACAATGAGCAGTTCTTC
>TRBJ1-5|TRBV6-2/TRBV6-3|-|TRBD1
CASTSGQVNQPQHF
TGTGCCAGCACCAGCGGACAGGTCAATCAGCCCCAGCATTTT
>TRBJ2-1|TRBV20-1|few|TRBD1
CSAAGQGRNEQFF
TGCAGTGCGGCAGGACAGGGGCGCAATGAGCAGTTCTTC
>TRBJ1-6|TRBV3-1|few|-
CASSLQQINSPLHF
TGTGCCAGCAGCCTTCAACAGATTAATTCACCCCTCCACTTT
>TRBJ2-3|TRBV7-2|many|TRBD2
CASSWKAGGSTDTQYF
TGTGCCAGCAGCTGGAAAGCGGGAGGATCCACAGATACGCAGTATTTT
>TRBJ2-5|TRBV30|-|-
CAWSGPAESRKTQYF
TGTGCCTGGAGTGGCCCGGCTGAAAGCAGGAAGACCCAGTACTTC
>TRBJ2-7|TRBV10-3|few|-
CAISEPLTSTYF
TGTGCCATCAGTGAGCCTTTGACTAGTACGTACTTC
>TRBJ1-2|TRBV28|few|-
CASSLLGPYGYTF
TGTGCCAGCAGTTTGCTCGGACCCTATGGCTACACCTTC
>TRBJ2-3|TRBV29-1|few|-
CSVSGFRDTQYF
TGCAGCGTTTCAGGGTTTAGAGATACGCAGTATTTT
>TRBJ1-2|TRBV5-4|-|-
CASSPRGGTNYGYTF
TGTGCCAGCAGCCCCCGGGGAGGGACGAACTATGGCTACACCTTC
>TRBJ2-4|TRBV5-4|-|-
CASSLTGAGKNIQYF
TGTGCCAGCAGCTTGACGGGGGCCGGCAAGAACATTCAGTACTTC
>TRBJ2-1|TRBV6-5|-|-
CASSYRLPSWGSEQFF
TGTGCCAGCAGTTACAGGCTACCTAGCTGGGGGTCAGAGCAGTTCTTC
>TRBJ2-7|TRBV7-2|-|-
CASSLRDSHEQYF
TGTGCCAGCAGCTTGAGGGATTCCCACGAGCAGTACTTC
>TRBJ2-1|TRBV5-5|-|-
CASSLEPLAPVQFF
TGTGCCAGCAGCTTGGAACCTCTAGCGCCCGTGCAGTTCTTC
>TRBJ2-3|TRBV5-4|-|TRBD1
CASSETGGGTDTQYF
TGTGCCAGCAGCGAGACAGGGGGGGGGACAGATACGCAGTATTTT
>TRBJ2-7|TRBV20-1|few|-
CSATRGVDPYEQYF
TGCAGTGCCACGCGAGGGGTCGATCCCTACGAGCAGTACTTC
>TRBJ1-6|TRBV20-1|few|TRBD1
CSASGTGMFTLHF
TGCAGTGCTTCCGGGACAGGGATGTTCACCCTCCACTTT
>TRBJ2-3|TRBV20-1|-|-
CSARRGAGTDTQYF
TGCAGTGCTAGACGGGGAGCGGGCACAGATACGCAGTATTTT